The table lists the clone carrying this TCR beta chain with a few counts. Its antigen is not identified. The entry originates in a study of cytomegalovirus exposure and HLA in healthy donors. Nominally healthy donors provided the samples, though records likely missed some immune exposures. CDR1 is SGHAT, CDR2 FQNNGV, per germline. This CDR3 comprises 14 residues. J gave up 5 bases and V 4 bases, and 4 bases lay outside the gene matches. In the PCR, 60 Vbeta and 13 Jbeta primers were used. Sequencing was performed with immunoSEQ multiplex PCR; in TCRdb, only in-frame clones are kept and a portion is missing. Of over 120,000 clones listed, 60% to 80% were seen once; the top ten hold about 3.7%. Study-wide results and caveats: Sequencing probably produced one cluster of sequence variants that were highly shared.

This chain joins TRBV11-2 and TRBJ2-5, with TRBD2 matching over 10 bases. The source material was PBMCs. This TCR was recovered from a male donor in good health and CMV-seronegative. CDR3 nucleotides: TGTGCCAGCAGCTCAACGGGACTAGCGGAGACCCAGTACTTC. It translates to CASSSTGLAETQYF.